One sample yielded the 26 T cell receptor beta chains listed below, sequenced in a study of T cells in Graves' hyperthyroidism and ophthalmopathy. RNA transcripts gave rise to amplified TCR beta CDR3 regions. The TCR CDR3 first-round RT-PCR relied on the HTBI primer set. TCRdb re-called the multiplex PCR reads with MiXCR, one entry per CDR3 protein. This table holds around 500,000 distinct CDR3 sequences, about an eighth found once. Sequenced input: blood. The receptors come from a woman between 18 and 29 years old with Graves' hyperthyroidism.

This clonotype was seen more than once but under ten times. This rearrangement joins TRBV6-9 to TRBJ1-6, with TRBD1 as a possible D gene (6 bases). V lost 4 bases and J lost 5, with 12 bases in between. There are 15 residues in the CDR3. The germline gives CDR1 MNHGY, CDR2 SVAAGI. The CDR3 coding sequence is TGTGCCAGCAGTTTGCGGACAGCCGATAATTCACCCCTCCACTTT. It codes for CASSLRTADNSPLHF.

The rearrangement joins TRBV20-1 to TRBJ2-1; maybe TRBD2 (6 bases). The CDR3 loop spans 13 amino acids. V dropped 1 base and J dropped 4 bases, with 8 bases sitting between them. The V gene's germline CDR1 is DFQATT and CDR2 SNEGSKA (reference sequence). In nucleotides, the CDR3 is TGCAGTGCTAGAGGACTAGATTACAATGAGCAGTTCTTC. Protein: CSARGLDYNEQFF.

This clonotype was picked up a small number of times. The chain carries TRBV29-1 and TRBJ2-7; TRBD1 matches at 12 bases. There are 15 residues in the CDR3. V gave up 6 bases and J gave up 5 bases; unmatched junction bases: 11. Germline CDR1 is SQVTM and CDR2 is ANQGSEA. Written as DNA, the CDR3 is TGCAGCGTGGGCCGGGACAGGGGGCCGGGCGACGAGCAGTACTTC. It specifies CSVGRDRGPGDEQYF.

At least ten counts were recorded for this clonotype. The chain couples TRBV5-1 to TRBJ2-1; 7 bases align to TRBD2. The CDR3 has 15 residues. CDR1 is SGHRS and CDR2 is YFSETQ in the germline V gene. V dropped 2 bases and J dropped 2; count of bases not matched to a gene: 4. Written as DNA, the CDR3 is TGCGCCAGCAGCTTACTAGCGCGAACCTACAATGAGCAGTTCTTC. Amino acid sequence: CASSLLARTYNEQFF.

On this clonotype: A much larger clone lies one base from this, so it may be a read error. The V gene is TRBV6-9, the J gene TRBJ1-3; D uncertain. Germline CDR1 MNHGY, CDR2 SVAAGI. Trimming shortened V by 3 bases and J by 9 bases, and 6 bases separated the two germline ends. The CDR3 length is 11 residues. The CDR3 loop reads CASSYRSTIYF. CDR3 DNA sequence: TGTGCCAGCAGTTACCGGAGCACCATATATTTT.

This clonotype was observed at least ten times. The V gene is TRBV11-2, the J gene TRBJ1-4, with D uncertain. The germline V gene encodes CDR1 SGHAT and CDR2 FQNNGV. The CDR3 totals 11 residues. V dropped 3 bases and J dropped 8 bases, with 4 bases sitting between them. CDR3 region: CASSFSEKLFF. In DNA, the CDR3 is TGTGCCAGCAGCTTTAGCGAAAAACTGTTTTTT.

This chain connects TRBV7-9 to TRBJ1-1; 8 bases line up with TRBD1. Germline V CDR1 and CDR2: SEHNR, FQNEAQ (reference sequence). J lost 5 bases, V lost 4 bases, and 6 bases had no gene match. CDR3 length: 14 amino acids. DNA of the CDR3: TGTGCCAGCAGCTACGACAGGGGATGGACTGAAGCTTTCTTT. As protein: CASSYDRGWTEAFF.

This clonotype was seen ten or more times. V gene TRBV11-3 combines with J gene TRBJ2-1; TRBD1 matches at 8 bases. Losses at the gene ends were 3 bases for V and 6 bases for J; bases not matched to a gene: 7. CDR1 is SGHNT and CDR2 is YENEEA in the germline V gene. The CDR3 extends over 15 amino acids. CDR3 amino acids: CASSFDPQGANEQFF. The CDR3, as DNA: TGTGCCAGCAGCTTTGACCCGCAGGGGGCCAATGAGCAGTTCTTC.

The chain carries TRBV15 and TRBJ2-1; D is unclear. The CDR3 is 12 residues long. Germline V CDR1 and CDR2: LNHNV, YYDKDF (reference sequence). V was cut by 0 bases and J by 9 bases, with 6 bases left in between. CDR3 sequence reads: CATSRDRAEQFF. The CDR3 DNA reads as TGTGCCACCAGCAGAGATCGGGCTGAGCAGTTCTTC.

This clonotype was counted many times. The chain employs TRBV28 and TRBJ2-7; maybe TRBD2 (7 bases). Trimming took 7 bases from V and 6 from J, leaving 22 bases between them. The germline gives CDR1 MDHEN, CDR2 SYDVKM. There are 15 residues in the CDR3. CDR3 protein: CASNPRGGRLGEQYF. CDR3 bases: TGTGCCAGCAACCCGAGGGGGGGACGTTTGGGCGAGCAGTACTTC.

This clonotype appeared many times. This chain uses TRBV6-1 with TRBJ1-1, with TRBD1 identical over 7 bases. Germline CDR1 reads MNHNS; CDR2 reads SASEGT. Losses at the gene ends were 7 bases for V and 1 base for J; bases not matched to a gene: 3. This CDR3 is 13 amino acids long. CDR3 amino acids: CASITGANTEAFF. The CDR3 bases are TGTGCCAGCATAACAGGGGCGAACACTGAAGCTTTCTTT.

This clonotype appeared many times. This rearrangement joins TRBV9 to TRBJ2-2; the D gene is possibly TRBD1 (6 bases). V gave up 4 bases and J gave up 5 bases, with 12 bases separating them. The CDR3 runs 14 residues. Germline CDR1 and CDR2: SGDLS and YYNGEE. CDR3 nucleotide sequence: TGTGCCAGCAGCCCCCGAACAGGGACCGGGGAGCTGTTTTTT. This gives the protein CASSPRTGTGELFF.

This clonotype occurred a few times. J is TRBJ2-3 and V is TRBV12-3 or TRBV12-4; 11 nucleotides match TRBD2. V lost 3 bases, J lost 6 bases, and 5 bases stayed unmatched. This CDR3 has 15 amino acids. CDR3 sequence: CASSFSGRALDTQYF. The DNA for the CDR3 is TGTGCCAGCAGTTTTAGCGGGAGGGCCTTGGATACGCAGTATTTT.

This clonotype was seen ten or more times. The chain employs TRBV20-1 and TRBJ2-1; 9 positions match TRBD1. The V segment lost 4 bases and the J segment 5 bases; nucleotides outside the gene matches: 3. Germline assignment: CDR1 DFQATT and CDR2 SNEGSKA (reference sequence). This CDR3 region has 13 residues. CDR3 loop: CSAKGDRDNEQFF. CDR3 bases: TGCAGTGCTAAGGGGGACAGGGACAATGAGCAGTTCTTC.

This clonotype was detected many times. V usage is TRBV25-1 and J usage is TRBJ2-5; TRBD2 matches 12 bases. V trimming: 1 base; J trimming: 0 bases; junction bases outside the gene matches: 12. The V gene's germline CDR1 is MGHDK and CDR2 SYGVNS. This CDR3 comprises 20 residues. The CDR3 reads CASSELETSGRAWYQETQYF. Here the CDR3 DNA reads TGTGCCAGCAGTGAATTAGAGACTAGCGGGAGAGCTTGGTACCAAGAGACCCAGTACTTC.

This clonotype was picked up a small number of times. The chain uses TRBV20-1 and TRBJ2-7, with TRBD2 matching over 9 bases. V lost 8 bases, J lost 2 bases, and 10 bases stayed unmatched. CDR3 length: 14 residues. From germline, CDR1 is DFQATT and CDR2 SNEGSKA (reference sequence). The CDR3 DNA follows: TGCAGTACAGCCCTAGCGGGGAGGACCTACGAGCAGTACTTC. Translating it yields CSTALAGRTYEQYF.

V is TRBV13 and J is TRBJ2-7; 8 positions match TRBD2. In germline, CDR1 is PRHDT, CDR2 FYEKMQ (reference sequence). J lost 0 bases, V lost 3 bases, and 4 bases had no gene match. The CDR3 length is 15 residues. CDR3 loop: CASSFTSGSSYEQYF. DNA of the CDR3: TGTGCCAGCAGCTTTACTAGCGGAAGCTCCTACGAGCAGTACTTC.

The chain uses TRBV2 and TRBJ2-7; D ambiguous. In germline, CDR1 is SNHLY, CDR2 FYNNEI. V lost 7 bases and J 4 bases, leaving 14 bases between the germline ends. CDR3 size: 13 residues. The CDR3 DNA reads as TGTGCCAGCACCGAACTGGTTTCTTACGAGCAGTACTTC. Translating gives CASTELVSYEQYF.

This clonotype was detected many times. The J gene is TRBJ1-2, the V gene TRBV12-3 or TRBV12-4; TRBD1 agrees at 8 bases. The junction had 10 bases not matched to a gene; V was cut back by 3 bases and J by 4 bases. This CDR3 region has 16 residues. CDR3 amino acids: CASSFGPGQVIYGYTF. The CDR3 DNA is TGTGCCAGCAGTTTTGGCCCGGGACAGGTGATCTATGGCTACACCTTC.

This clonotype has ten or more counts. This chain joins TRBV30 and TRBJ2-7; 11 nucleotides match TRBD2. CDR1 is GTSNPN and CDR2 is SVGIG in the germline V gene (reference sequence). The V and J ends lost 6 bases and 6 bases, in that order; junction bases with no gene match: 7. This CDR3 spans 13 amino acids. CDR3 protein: CACSTSGIGEQYF. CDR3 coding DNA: TGTGCCTGCTCGACTAGCGGGATAGGCGAGCAGTACTTC.

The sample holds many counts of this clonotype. The chain's CDR3 is CASSSQGGYGYTF. For the CDR3, the DNA is TGTGCCAGCAGCTCCCAGGGGGGATATGGCTACACCTTC. J is TRBJ1-2 and V is TRBV11-1; 7 bases match TRBD1. The CDR3 has 13 amino acids. The V and J ends lost 4 bases and 5 bases, in that order; junction bases with no gene match: 4. Per germline, CDR1 SGHAT and CDR2 FQDESV (reference sequence).

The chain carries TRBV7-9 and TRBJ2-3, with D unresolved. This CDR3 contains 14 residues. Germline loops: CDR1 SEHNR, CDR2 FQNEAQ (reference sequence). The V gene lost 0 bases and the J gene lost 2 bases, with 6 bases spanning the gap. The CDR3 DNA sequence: TGTGCCAGCAGCTTAGCGGGGATCACAGATACGCAGTATTTT. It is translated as CASSLAGITDTQYF.

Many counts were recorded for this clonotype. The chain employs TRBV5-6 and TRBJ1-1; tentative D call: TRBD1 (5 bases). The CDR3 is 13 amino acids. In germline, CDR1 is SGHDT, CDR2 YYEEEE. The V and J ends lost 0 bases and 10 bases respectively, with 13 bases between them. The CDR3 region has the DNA TGTGCCAGCAGCTTGGATGCAGGGAAAAGAGCTTTCTTT. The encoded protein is CASSLDAGKRAFF. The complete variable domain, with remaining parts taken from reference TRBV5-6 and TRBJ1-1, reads DAGVTQSPTHLIKTRGQQVTLRCSPKSGHDTVSWYQQALGQGPQFIFQYYEEEERQRGNFPDRFSGHQFPNYSSELNVNALLLGDSALYLCASSLDAGKRAFFGQGTRLTVV.

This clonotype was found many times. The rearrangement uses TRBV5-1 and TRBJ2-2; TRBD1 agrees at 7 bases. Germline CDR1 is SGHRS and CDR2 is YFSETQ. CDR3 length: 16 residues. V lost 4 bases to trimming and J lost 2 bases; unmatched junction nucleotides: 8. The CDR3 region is CASSTGDSVNTGELFF. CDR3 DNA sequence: TGCGCCAGCAGCACCGGGGACAGCGTCAACACCGGGGAGCTGTTTTTT.

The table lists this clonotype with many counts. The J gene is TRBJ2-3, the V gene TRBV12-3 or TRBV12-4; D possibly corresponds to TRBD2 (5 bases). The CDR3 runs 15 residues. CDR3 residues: CASSLLSGLTDTQYF. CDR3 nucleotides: TGTGCGAGTTCCCTGTTGAGCGGTCTCACAGATACGCAGTATTTT.

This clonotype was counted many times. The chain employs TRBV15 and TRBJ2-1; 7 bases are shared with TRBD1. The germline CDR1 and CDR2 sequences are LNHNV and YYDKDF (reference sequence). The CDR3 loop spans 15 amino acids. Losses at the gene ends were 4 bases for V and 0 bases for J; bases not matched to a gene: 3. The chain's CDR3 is CATSTDRVSYNEQFF. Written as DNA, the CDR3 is TGTGCCACCAGCACCGACAGGGTCTCCTACAATGAGCAGTTCTTC.